Presented here are 16 T cell receptor beta chains from one specimen sequenced in a study of blood T cell repertoires in COVID-19. TCRdb's copy holds only in-frame clones and misses some; the assay was immunoSEQ multiplex PCR. Here the sample spans approximately 300,000 clones, about 82% being singletons. Sequencing input: peripheral blood. The receptors stem from a woman between 50 and 59 years old with acute or convalescent COVID-19.

CDR3 nucleotide sequence: TGTGCCAGCAGCCCGACAGCCTACGAGCAGTACTTC. Translation: CASSPTAYEQYF. The V call is TRBV7-8, the J call TRBJ2-7; D is perhaps TRBD1 (5 bases). In germline, CDR1 is SGHVS, CDR2 FQNEAQ. This CDR3 has 12 amino acids. Trimming cost V 5 bases and J 2 bases, with 7 bases left between them. Based on the CDR3 plus reference TRBV7-8 and TRBJ2-7, the full variable domain is GAGVSQSPRYKVAKRGQDVALRCDPISGHVSLFWYQQALGQGPEFLTYFQNEAQLDKSGLPSDRFFAERPEGSVSTLKIQRTQQEDSAVYLCASSPTAYEQYFGPGTRLTVT.

The chain joins TRBV10-3 to TRBJ1-5; unclear D gene. This CDR3 has 15 residues. Trimming shortened V by 11 bases and J by 1 base, and 18 bases separated the two germline ends. CDR1 and CDR2 (germline): ENHRY, SYGVKD. CDR3 bases: TGTGCCTCTAGCTGGGCGGGGTCGAGCAATCAGCCCCAGCATTTT. Translating it yields CASSWAGSSNQPQHF.

Of note for this clone: Other DNA sequences within the sample encode an identical CDR3. J is TRBJ2-7 and V is TRBV7-3, with 11 nucleotides matching TRBD2. Trimming took 5 bases from V and 0 from J; bases not matched to a gene: 3. This CDR3 spans 15 amino acids. Germline V gene data show CDR1 as SGHTA and CDR2 as FQGTGA. CDR3 amino acids: CASSLGLAGSYEQYF. In DNA form, the CDR3 reads TGTGCCAGCAGCCTAGGACTAGCGGGCTCCTACGAGCAGTACTTC.

The gene calls are TRBV7-2 and TRBJ1-2; possible D gene TRBD1, 6 bases. This CDR3 is built from 16 residues. Germline CDR1 and CDR2: SGHTA and FQGNSA. Deletions cut 5 bases from V and 5 bases from J, with 21 bases between. The CDR3 DNA follows: TGTGCCAGCAGCCCCAACCCGGGGGGCAGGTTGTATGGCTACACCTTC. This gives the protein CASSPNPGGRLYGYTF.

The chain links TRBV30 to TRBJ1-5; unclear D gene. Germline V gene lookup returns CDR1 GTSNPN and CDR2 SVGIG (reference sequence). The CDR3 totals 14 residues. The V gene lost 3 bases and the J gene lost 8 bases, with 17 bases spanning the gap. Here the CDR3 DNA reads TGTGCCTGGAGATCCGAAGGAGCCGTTGAGCCCCAGCATTTT. It encodes CAWRSEGAVEPQHF.

This clone was counted only a few times. This rearrangement joins TRBV28 to TRBJ1-1, with 9 bases aligning to TRBD1. Trimming at V came to 7 bases and at J to 0 bases, leaving 9 bases not matched to a gene. Germline V gene data show CDR1 as MDHEN and CDR2 as SYDVKM. The length of the CDR3 is 16 residues. CDR3 region: CASTSGTGIMNTEAFF. The CDR3 nucleotides are TGTGCCAGCACATCCGGGACAGGGATAATGAACACTGAAGCTTTCTTT.

The chain carries TRBV30 and TRBJ1-3; maybe TRBD1 (5 bases). CDR1 and CDR2 (germline): GTSNPN, SVGIG (reference sequence). V lost 5 bases to trimming and J lost 2 bases, with 19 bases between them. This CDR3 has 16 amino acids. The CDR3 DNA sequence: TGTGCCTGGGCCGGCCCCTGGGGGGGACCTGGAAACACCATATATTTT. Protein product: CAWAGPWGGPGNTIYF.

The chain links TRBV24-1 to TRBJ2-7; 9 nucleotides align to TRBD1. There are 13 residues in the CDR3. With V trimmed by 7 bases and J by 5 bases, 5 bases remained unmatched. In germline, CDR1 is KGHDR, CDR2 SFDVKD. The CDR3 loop reads CATSGDRANEQYF. Written as DNA, the CDR3 is TGTGCCACCAGCGGGGACAGGGCCAACGAGCAGTACTTC.

The chain recombines TRBV27 with TRBJ2-4; weak D call: TRBD1 (5 bases). Trimming pared 5 bases from V and 0 bases from J, leaving 8 bases between. The CDR3 runs to 14 residues. CDR1 is MNHEY, CDR2 SMNVEV, per germline (reference sequence). The CDR3: CASSPTVAKNIQYF. CDR3 coding DNA: TGTGCCAGCAGTCCGACAGTAGCCAAAAACATTCAGTACTTC.

CDR3 DNA: TGTGCCAGCAGCGGGGGCCCCGGGACAGGGCATGAAGATACGCAGTATTTT. Protein product: CASSGGPGTGHEDTQYF. V and J are TRBV2 and TRBJ2-3; 9 bases fit TRBD1. Germline CDR1 is SNHLY and CDR2 is FYNNEI. After removal of 6 bases from V and 5 bases from J, the junction contained 15 bases not matched to a gene. This CDR3 is 17 amino acids long.

This chain uses TRBV30 with TRBJ2-3; no reliable D call. The CDR3 length is 12 residues. Germline V CDR1 and CDR2: GTSNPN, SVGIG (reference sequence). V shed 5 bases and J shed 3 bases, with 9 bases lying between them. This CDR3 is CAWEAATDTQYF. For the CDR3, the DNA is TGTGCCTGGGAGGCAGCGACAGATACGCAGTATTTT.

CDR3 in amino acids: CASSEGTMGGYTF. The CDR3 DNA reads as TGTGCCAGCAGCGAGGGAACTATGGGTGGCTACACCTTC. The chain is built from TRBV14 and TRBJ1-2; D remains ambiguous. Germline V CDR1 and CDR2: SGHDN, FVKESK. The V and J ends lost 5 bases and 7 bases respectively, with 14 bases between them. CDR3 size: 13 residues.

The chain uses TRBV5-1 and TRBJ2-7; a possible D gene is TRBD1 (6 bases). Trimming removed 0 bases at V and 2 bases at J, with 12 bases between. The CDR3 runs to 15 residues. The germline V gene encodes CDR1 SGHRS and CDR2 YFSETQ. The CDR3 DNA follows: TGCGCCAGCAGCTTGGGGACAGTCACCCCCTACGAGCAGTACTTC. Translating it yields CASSLGTVTPYEQYF.

The chain has TRBV7-2 and TRBJ2-7; D call uncertain. The CDR3 runs to 13 residues. The germline CDR1 and CDR2 sequences are SGHTA and FQGNSA. Deletions cut 2 bases from V and 2 bases from J, with 7 bases between. As DNA, the CDR3 is TGTGCCAGCAGCTTAATGGGCCCCTACGAGCAGTACTTC. The encoded protein is CASSLMGPYEQYF.

This chain uses TRBV24-1 with TRBJ2-5; D is perhaps TRBD1 (6 bases). Trimming left V 3 bases short and J 5 bases short, with 15 bases between. From germline, CDR1 is KGHDR and CDR2 SFDVKD. The CDR3 extends over 15 amino acids. The chain's CDR3 is CATSDLSRGWETQYF. CDR3 nucleotide sequence: TGTGCCACCAGTGATCTTTCCAGGGGATGGGAGACCCAGTACTTC.

The genes are TRBV7-3 and TRBJ1-5, with D possibly matching TRBD1 (5 bases). The germline CDR1 and CDR2 sequences are SGHTA and FQGTGA. V lost 1 base to trimming and J lost 5 bases, with 15 bases between them. The CDR3 spans 16 residues. The CDR3 DNA is TGTGCCAGCAGCTTAAATCCAGGGCGGGAATATCAGCCCCAGCATTTT. It translates to CASSLNPGREYQPQHF.